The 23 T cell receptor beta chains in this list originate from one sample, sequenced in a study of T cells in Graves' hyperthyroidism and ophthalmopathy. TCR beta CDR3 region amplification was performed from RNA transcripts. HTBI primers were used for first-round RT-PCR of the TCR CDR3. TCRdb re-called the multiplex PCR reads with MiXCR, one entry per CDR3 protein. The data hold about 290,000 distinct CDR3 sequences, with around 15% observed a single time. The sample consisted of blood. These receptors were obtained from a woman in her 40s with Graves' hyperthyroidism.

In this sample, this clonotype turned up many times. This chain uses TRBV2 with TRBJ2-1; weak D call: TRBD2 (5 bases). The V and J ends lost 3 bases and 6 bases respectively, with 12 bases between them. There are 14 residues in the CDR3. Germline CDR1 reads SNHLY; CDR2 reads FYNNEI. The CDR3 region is CASSDLLLGNEQFF. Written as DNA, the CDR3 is TGTGCCAGCAGTGACCTCTTACTAGGCAATGAGCAGTTCTTC.

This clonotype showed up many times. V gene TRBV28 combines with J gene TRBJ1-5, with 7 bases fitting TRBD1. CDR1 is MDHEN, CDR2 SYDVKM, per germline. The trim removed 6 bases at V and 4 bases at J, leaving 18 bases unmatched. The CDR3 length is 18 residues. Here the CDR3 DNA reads TGTGCCAGCAGACGGAAACGAGGGGGCGAAAAAGGAAATCAGCCCCAGCATTTT. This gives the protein CASRRKRGGEKGNQPQHF.

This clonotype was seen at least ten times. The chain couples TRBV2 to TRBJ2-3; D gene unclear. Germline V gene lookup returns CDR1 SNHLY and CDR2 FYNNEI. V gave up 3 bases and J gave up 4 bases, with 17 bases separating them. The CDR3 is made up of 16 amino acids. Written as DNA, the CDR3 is TGTGCCAGCAGTGATCTCAAAAGGGTGGGGTCAGATACGCAGTATTTT. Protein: CASSDLKRVGSDTQYF.

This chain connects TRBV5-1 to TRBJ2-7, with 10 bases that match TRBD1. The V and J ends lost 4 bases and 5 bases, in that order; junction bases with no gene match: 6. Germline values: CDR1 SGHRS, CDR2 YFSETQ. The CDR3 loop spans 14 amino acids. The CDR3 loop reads CASSAQTGGHEQYF. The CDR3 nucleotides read TGCGCCAGCAGCGCCCAGACAGGGGGCCACGAGCAGTACTTC.

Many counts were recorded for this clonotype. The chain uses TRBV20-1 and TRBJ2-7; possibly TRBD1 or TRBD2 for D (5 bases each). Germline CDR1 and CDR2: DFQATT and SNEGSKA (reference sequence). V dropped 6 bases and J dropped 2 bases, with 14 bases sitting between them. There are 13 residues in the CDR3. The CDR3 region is CSAPRDGAYEQYF. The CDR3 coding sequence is TGCAGTGCCCCCCGGGACGGAGCCTACGAGCAGTACTTC.

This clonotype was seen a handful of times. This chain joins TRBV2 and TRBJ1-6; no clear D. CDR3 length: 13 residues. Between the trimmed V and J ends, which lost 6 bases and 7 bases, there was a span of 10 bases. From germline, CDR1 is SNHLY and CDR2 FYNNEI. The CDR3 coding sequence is TGTGCCAGCAGACGAGGGAGGAATTCACCCCTCCACTTT. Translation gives CASRRGRNSPLHF.

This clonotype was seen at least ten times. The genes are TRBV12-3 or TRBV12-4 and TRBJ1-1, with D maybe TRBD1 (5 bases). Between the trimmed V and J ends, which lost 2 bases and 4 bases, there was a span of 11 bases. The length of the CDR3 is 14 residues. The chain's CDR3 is CASSLSGVGTEAFF. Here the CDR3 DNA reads TGTGCCAGCAGTTTATCGGGGGTGGGCACTGAAGCTTTCTTT.

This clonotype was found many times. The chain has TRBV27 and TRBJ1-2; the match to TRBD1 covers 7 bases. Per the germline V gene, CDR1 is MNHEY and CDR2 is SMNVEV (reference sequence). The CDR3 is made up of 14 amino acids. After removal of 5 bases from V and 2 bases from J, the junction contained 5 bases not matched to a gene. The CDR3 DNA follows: TGTGCCAGCAGTGTCGACAGGGTCAACTATGGCTACACCTTC. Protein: CASSVDRVNYGYTF.

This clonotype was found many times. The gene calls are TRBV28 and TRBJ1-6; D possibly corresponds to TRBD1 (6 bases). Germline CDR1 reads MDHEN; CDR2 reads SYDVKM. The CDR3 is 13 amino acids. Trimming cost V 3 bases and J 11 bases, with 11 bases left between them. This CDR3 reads CASSLDQGTPLHF. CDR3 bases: TGTGCCAGCAGTTTGGACCAGGGGACACCCCTCCACTTT. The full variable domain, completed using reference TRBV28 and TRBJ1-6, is DVKVTQSSRYLVKRTGEKVFLECVQDMDHENMFWYRQDPGLGLRLIYFSYDVKMKEKGDIPEGYSVSREKKERFSLILESASTNQTSMYLCASSLDQGTPLHFGNGTRLTVT.

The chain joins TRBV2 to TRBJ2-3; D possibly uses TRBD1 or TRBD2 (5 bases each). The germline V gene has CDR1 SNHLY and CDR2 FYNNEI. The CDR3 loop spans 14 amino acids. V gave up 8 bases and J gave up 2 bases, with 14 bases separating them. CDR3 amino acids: CASGTKQLTDTQYF. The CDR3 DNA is TGTGCCAGCGGGACCAAGCAGCTCACAGATACGCAGTATTTT.

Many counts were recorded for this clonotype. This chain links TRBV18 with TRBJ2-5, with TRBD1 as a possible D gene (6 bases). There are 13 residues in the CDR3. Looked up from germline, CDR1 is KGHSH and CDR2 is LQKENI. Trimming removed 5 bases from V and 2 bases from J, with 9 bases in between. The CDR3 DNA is TGTGCCAGCTCAGGACAGCAACAAGAGACCCAGTACTTC. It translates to CASSGQQQETQYF.

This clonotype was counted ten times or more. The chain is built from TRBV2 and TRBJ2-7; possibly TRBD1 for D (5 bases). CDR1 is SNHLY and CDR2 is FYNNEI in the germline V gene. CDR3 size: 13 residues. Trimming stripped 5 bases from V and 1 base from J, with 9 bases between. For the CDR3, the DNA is TGTGCCAGCAGTCTGGACACGTCCTACGAGCAGTACTTC. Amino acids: CASSLDTSYEQYF.

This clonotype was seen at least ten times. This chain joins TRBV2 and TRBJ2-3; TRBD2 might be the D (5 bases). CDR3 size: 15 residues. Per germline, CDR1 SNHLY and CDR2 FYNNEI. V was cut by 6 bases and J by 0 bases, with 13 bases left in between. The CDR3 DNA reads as TGTGCCAGCAGCGACCCGGGGAAGAGCACAGATACGCAGTATTTT. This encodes CASSDPGKSTDTQYF.

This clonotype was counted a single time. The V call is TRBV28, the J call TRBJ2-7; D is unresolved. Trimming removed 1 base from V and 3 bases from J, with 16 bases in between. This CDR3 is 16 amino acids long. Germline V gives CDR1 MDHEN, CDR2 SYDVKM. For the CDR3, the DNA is TGTGCCAGCAGTTTATCCCCAAGCTGGCAGAGCTACGAGCAGTACTTC. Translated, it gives CASSLSPSWQSYEQYF.

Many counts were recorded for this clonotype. CDR3 sequence (DNA): TGTGCCAGCAGTTTATCCGACAGGGCTGAGACCCAGTACTTC. This gives the protein CASSLSDRAETQYF. This rearrangement joins TRBV27 to TRBJ2-5; 7 bases map to TRBD1. Losses at the gene ends were 0 bases for V and 5 bases for J; bases not matched to a gene: 3. The CDR3 is 14 residues long. Germline lookup yields CDR1 MNHEY and CDR2 SMNVEV (reference sequence).

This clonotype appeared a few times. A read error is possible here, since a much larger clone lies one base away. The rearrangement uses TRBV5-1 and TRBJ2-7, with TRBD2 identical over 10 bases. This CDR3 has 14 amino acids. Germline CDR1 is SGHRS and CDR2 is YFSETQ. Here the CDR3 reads CAGSDLAGDEEQYF. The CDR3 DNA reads TGCGCCGGCAGCGACCTAGCGGGAGATGAAGAGCAGTACTTC.

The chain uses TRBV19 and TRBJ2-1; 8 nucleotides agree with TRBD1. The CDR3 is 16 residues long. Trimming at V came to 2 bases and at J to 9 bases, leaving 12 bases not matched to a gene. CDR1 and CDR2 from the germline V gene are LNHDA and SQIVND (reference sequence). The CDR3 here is CASSIKRTGKWGEQFF. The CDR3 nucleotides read TGTGCCAGTAGTATAAAGCGGACAGGGAAGTGGGGTGAGCAGTTCTTC.

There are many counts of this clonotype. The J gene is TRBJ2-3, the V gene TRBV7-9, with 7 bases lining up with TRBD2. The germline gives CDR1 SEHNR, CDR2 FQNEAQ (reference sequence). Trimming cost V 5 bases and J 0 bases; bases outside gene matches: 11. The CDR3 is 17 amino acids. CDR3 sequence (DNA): TGTGCCAGCAGCGGATTCCGGGACTACTCTAGCACAGATACGCAGTATTTT. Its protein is CASSGFRDYSSTDTQYF.

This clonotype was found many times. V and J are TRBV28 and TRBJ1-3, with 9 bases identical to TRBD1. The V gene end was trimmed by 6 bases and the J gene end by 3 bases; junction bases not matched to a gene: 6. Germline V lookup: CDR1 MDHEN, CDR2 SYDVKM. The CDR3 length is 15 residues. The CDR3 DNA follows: TGTGCCAGCAGGGAAACAGGGGGCTATGGAAACACCATATATTTT. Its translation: CASRETGGYGNTIYF.

CDR3 amino acids: CSAPGRPGTGELFF. CDR3 nucleotides: TGCAGTGCCCCCGGGAGACCCGGCACCGGGGAGCTGTTTTTT. The chain employs TRBV20-1 and TRBJ2-2, with D possibly being TRBD2 (6 bases). Germline CDR1 reads DFQATT; CDR2 reads SNEGSKA (reference sequence). This CDR3 contains 14 residues. Trimming took off 6 bases at V and 4 bases at J, with 15 bases between the two ends.

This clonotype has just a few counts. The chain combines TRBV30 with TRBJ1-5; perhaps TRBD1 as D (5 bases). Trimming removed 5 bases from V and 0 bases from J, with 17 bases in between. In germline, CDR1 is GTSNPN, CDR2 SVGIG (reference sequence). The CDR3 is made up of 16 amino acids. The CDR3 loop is CAWGNGAAFSNQPQHF. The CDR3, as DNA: TGTGCCTGGGGAAACGGGGCGGCCTTTAGCAATCAGCCCCAGCATTTT.

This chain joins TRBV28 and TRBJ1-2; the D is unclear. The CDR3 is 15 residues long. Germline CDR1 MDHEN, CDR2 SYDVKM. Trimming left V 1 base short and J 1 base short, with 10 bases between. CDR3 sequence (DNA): TGTGCCAGCAGTTTATACGTAGACCTTAACTATGGCTACACCTTC. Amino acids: CASSLYVDLNYGYTF.

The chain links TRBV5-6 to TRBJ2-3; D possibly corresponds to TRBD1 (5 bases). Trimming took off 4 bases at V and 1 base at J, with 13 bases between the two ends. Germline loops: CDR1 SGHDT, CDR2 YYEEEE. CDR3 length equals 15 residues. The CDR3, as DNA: TGTGCCAGCAGCCCCCAGGGCTATGGCACAGATACGCAGTATTTT. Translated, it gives CASSPQGYGTDTQYF.